One and the same sample provided the 19 T cell receptor beta chains below, sequenced in a study of T cells in Graves' hyperthyroidism and ophthalmopathy. There were TCR beta CDR3 regions amplified from RNA transcripts. When the TCR CDR3 underwent first-round RT-PCR, the HTBI primer set was used. TCRdb re-called the multiplex PCR reads through MiXCR, storing one row per CDR3 protein. Seen here are about 480,000 distinct CDR3 sequences, approximately 22% observed once, and the top ten hold under 55%. Sequenced material: blood. The receptors were sampled from an older woman with Graves' ophthalmopathy.

This clonotype has just a few counts. The V gene is TRBV12-3 or TRBV12-4, the J gene TRBJ2-4; TRBD2 might be the D (6 bases). The CDR3 is 17 residues long. The ends were cut back, 5 bases at V and 0 bases at J, with 17 bases in the middle. This chain's CDR3 is CASSLYGGRLAKNIQYF. CDR3 nucleotide sequence: TGTGCCAGCAGTCTCTACGGGGGACGGCTAGCCAAAAACATTCAGTACTTC.

In this sample, this clonotype turned up a few times. This rearrangement joins TRBV12-3 or TRBV12-4 to TRBJ2-3; tentative D call: TRBD1 (6 bases). The CDR3 has 16 amino acids. The V and J ends lost 6 bases and 0 bases respectively, with 16 bases between them. DNA of the CDR3: TGTGCCAGCAGCCGGGACACCGCCACTAGCACAGATACGCAGTATTTT. Translated: CASSRDTATSTDTQYF.

This clonotype came up many times. The chain is built from TRBV28 and TRBJ2-7; 7 bases match TRBD2. J lost 2 bases, V lost 5 bases, and 6 bases had no gene match. CDR1 and CDR2 from the germline V gene are MDHEN and SYDVKM. The CDR3 runs to 14 residues. CDR3: CASSTGTTPYEQYF. CDR3 DNA: TGTGCCAGCAGTACCGGGACTACCCCCTACGAGCAGTACTTC.

The chain combines TRBV5-4 with TRBJ1-2, with 9 bases that match TRBD1. V gave up 6 bases and J gave up 8 bases; unmatched junction bases: 17. The CDR3 extends over 16 amino acids. The V gene's germline CDR1 is SGHNT and CDR2 YYREEE (reference sequence). CDR3 sequence (DNA): TGTGCCAGCACCTCCCCTTCCGGACAGGGGATCGGGGGCTACACCTTC. Residues: CASTSPSGQGIGGYTF.

This clonotype was seen more than once but under ten times. This chain connects TRBV5-5 to TRBJ2-7; 7 bases are a match to TRBD2. The CDR3 extends over 15 amino acids. Germline V gene sequence: CDR1 SGHKS, CDR2 YYEKEE (reference sequence). With V trimmed by 0 bases and J by 3 bases, 6 bases remained unmatched. The CDR3 sequence is CASSLDVAGRYEQYF. The CDR3 DNA sequence: TGTGCCAGCAGCTTGGATGTAGCGGGCCGCTACGAGCAGTACTTC.

The V call is TRBV12-3 or TRBV12-4, the J call TRBJ1-1; no clear D. V lost 4 bases and J lost 4, with 7 bases in between. CDR3 length: 12 residues. The CDR3: CASSWAATEAFF. The DNA of the CDR3 is TGTGCCAGCAGTTGGGCTGCCACTGAAGCTTTCTTT.

This chain joins TRBV6-1 and TRBJ2-7; TRBD1 aligns across 11 bases. Germline CDR1 MNHNS, CDR2 SASEGT. There are 13 residues in the CDR3. Trimming removed 6 bases from V and 3 bases from J; junction bases left unmatched: 1. DNA for the CDR3: TGTGCCAGCAGCGGGACAGGGGGCTACGAGCAGTACTTC. Its translation: CASSGTGGYEQYF.

The CDR3 nucleotides read TGTGCCTGGAGTGTCCGGTCGAGTGAAAAACTGTTTTTT. This gives the protein CAWSVRSSEKLFF. This rearrangement joins TRBV30 to TRBJ1-4; D remains unclear. CDR3 size: 13 residues. CDR1 and CDR2 (germline): GTSNPN, SVGIG (reference sequence). V dropped 0 bases and J dropped 7 bases, with 9 bases sitting between them.

The genes are TRBV11-1 and TRBJ2-5, with TRBD1 identical over 8 bases. Looked up from germline, CDR1 is SGHAT and CDR2 is FQDESV (reference sequence). The junction had 6 bases not matched to a gene; V was cut back by 4 bases and J by 5 bases. The CDR3 covers 14 residues. The CDR3: CASSSRTGLETQYF. CDR3 in DNA: TGTGCCAGCAGCTCCCGGACAGGGTTGGAGACCCAGTACTTC.

With regard to this clonotype: Here the CDR3 omits its conserved ending phenylalanine or tryptophan, so a read error is the likely source. This chain joins TRBV7-6 and TRBJ2-3; D might be TRBD2 (6 bases). In germline, CDR1 is SGHVS, CDR2 FNYEAQ. The germline V and J ends were trimmed by 0 bases and 0 bases, with 7 bases remaining between them. CDR3 length: 15 residues. CDR3 amino acids: CASSLAGTSTDTQYL. The CDR3 coding sequence is TGTGCCAGCAGCTTAGCAGGGACTAGCACAGATACGCAGTATCTT.

The chain joins TRBV10-3 to TRBJ1-6; D is perhaps TRBD1 (5 bases). Trimming removed 0 bases at V and 5 bases at J, with 11 bases between. The CDR3 totals 16 residues. Germline assignment: CDR1 ENHRY and CDR2 SYGVKD. The CDR3 nucleotides are TGTGCCATCAGTGAGTCTAAAGGGGCACATAATTCACCCCTCCACTTT. Encoded protein: CAISESKGAHNSPLHF.

This chain uses TRBV7-9 with TRBJ2-7, with 14 bases aligning to TRBD2. V was clipped by 5 bases and J by 4 bases; unmatched bases: 7. Germline V gives CDR1 SEHNR, CDR2 FQNEAQ (reference sequence). The CDR3 is made up of 16 amino acids. The CDR3 nucleotides are TGTGCCAGCAGCCCCTGGACTAGCGGGAGGAAGTACGAGCAGTACTTC. Protein product: CASSPWTSGRKYEQYF.

The chain is built from TRBV3-1 and TRBJ1-3; D is ambiguous. Trimming removed 3 bases at V and 0 bases at J, with 3 bases between. The V gene's germline CDR1 is LGHDT and CDR2 YNNKEL (reference sequence). This CDR3 has 13 amino acids. The CDR3 sequence: CASSQFSGNTIYF. The CDR3 nucleotides are TGTGCCAGCAGCCAGTTCTCTGGAAACACCATATATTTT.

This clonotype was counted many times. The chain employs TRBV28 and TRBJ2-1; TRBD2 aligns across 7 bases. CDR1 MDHEN and CDR2 SYDVKM come from the germline V gene. This CDR3 is built from 12 residues. V lost 11 bases, J lost 4 bases, and 5 bases stayed unmatched. The CDR3 DNA reads as TGTGCCGTAGGGAGGGAATACAATGAGCAGTTCTTC. It translates to CAVGREYNEQFF.

This clonotype was found a few times. The genes are TRBV3-1 and TRBJ2-1; D unclear. This CDR3 comprises 15 residues. Per the germline V gene, CDR1 is LGHDT and CDR2 is YNNKEL (reference sequence). Trimming cost V 2 bases and J 4 bases, with 12 bases left between them. DNA for the CDR3: TGTGCCAGCAGCCAACTCAGACAACCTTACAATGAGCAGTTCTTC. Amino acids: CASSQLRQPYNEQFF.

This chain connects TRBV12-3 or TRBV12-4 to TRBJ1-5, with 10 positions matching TRBD1. CDR3 length equals 17 residues. The trim removed 5 bases at V and 0 bases at J, leaving 7 bases unmatched. The CDR3 coding sequence is TGTGCCAGCAGTCGACGGACAGGGGGGGTTAGCAATCAGCCCCAGCATTTT. It yields the protein CASSRRTGGVSNQPQHF.

This clonotype was picked up many times. The genes are TRBV7-2 and TRBJ1-1, with D uncertain. V gave up 5 bases and J gave up 1 base, with 14 bases separating them. This CDR3 comprises 15 residues. From germline, CDR1 is SGHTA and CDR2 FQGNSA. The CDR3 loop is CASSPRILPNTEAFF. The DNA for the CDR3 is TGTGCCAGCAGCCCTAGGATCCTCCCGAACACTGAAGCTTTCTTT.

The rearrangement links TRBV18 to TRBJ2-4; no clear D. CDR1 and CDR2 from the germline V gene are KGHSH and LQKENI. Trimming took off 3 bases at V and 2 bases at J, with 5 bases between the two ends. The CDR3 has 13 residues. In DNA, the CDR3 is TGTGCCAGCTCACCGGGTTCCAAAAACATTCAGTACTTC. Translated, it gives CASSPGSKNIQYF.

The CDR3 nucleotides read TGTGCCAGTAGTGGCCGGGACAGGGACACTGAAGCTTTCTTT. This sequence encodes CASSGRDRDTEAFF. V gene TRBV19 combines with J gene TRBJ1-1; 9 nucleotides align to TRBD1. Germline CDR1 is LNHDA and CDR2 is SQIVND (reference sequence). The CDR3 totals 14 residues. J was trimmed by 3 bases and V by 5 bases; bases with no gene match: 4. The complete variable domain, with remaining parts taken from reference TRBV19 and TRBJ1-1, reads DGGITQSPKYLFRKEGQNVTLSCEQNLNHDAMYWYRQDPGQGLRLIYYSQIVNDFQKGDIAEGYSVSREKKESFPLTVTSAQKNPTAFYLCASSGRDRDTEAFFGQGTRLTVV.